This entry describes one TCR beta chain. The sample comes from a study of T cell responses to AZD1222 COVID-19 vaccine. Produced via immunoSEQ multiplex PCR; TCRdb's table is partial and in-frame only. The sample includes about 92,000 clones, over 75% of them seen just once. The junction had 9 bases not matched to a gene; V was cut back by 2 bases and J by 3 bases. The CDR3 covers 16 residues. Looked up from germline, CDR1 is GTSNPN and CDR2 is SVGIG (reference sequence). This chain joins TRBV30 and TRBJ2-7, with 11 bases aligning to TRBD1. This receptor was obtained from an adult in good health. This material consisted of peripheral blood, taken on day 0 of AZD1222 vaccination. CDR3 DNA sequence: TGTGCCTGGAGTACCTCGGACAGGGGGCCACACTACGAGCAGTACTTC. This translates into CAWSTSDRGPHYEQYF. The full variable domain, rest sourced from reference TRBV30 and TRBJ2-7, is SQTIHQWPATLVQPVGSPLSLECTVEGTSNPNLYWYRQAAGRGLQLLFYSVGIGQISSEVPQNLSASRPQDRQFILSSKKLLLSDSGFYLCAWSTSDRGPHYEQYFGPGTRLTVT.